This paragraph covers one T cell receptor (beta chain) sequence. Its antigen is as yet unknown. The CDR3 is 17 amino acids. Trimming removed 4 bases from V and 0 bases from J, with 17 bases in between. Germline CDR1 reads SGHNT; CDR2 reads YYREEE (reference sequence). This entry is derived from a study of cytomegalovirus exposure and HLA in healthy donors. Study results and caveats: The study designated about 160 TCR beta chains cytomegalovirus-associated.

The PCR contained 60 Vbeta and 13 Jbeta primers. Produced via immunoSEQ multiplex PCR; TCRdb's table is partial and in-frame only. The sample shows roughly 150,000 clones, 65% to 80% of them seen only once. The chain links TRBV5-4 to TRBJ2-1, with D perhaps TRBD2 (6 bases). This TCR was sampled from a man in his forties in good health and CMV-seropositive. The specimen was PBMCs. CDR3 amino acids: CASSPVPSAPSYNEQFF. DNA of the CDR3: TGTGCCAGCAGCCCTGTTCCTAGCGCACCCTCCTACAATGAGCAGTTCTTC.